This T cell receptor beta chain was profiled in a study of blood T cell repertoires in COVID-19. Study-level background: Spain, Italy and the United States supplied samples that represented acute and convalescent COVID-19. T cells, B-cell-depleted T cells, or PBMCs provided the cDNA or gDNA that served as material.

Germline V gene data show CDR1 as SGHDN and CDR2 as FVKESK. The V segment lost 2 bases and the J segment 4 bases; nucleotides outside the gene matches: 1. This CDR3 contains 13 residues. For this clone: Other DNA sequences in the same sample also yield this CDR3.

As processed by the authors: The assay estimated nucleated cells by amplifying reference gene primers. Produced via immunoSEQ multiplex PCR; TCRdb's table is partial and in-frame only. The D gene and trimming were derived from the DNA, and the V and J assignments and clone size from that table. The sample has approximately 270,000 clones; roughly four fifths are singletons. Recruited during active infection, patients (from Seattle) were subsequently followed longitudinally. V gene TRBV14 combines with J gene TRBJ1-1; 7 positions match TRBD1. The clonotype comes from a person aged 70 to 79 with COVID-19, enrolled during active disease. The sequenced material came from peripheral blood. The CDR3 nucleotides are TGTGCCAGCAGCCAAAACAGGGGCACTGAAGCTTTCTTT. The encoded protein is CASSQNRGTEAFF.